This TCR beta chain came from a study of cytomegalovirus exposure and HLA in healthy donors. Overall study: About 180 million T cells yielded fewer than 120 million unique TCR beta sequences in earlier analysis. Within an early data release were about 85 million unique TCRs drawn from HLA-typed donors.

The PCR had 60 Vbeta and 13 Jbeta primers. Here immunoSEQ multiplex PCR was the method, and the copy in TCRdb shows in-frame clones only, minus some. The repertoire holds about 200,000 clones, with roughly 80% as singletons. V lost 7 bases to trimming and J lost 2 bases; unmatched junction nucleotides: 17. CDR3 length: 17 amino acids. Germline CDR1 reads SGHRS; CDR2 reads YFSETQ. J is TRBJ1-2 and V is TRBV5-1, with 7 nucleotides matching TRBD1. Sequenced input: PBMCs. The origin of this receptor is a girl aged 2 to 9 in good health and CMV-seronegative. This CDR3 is CASRPTGSPAGNYGYTF. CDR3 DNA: TGCGCCAGCCGGCCGACAGGGAGCCCCGCCGGCAACTATGGCTACACCTTC.